Following are 9 T cell receptor beta chains from one sample sequenced in a study of T cells in Graves' hyperthyroidism and ophthalmopathy. TCR beta CDR3 region amplification was performed from RNA transcripts. HTBI primers were the set used in a first-round RT-PCR of the TCR CDR3. TCRdb re-analysed the multiplex PCR reads in MiXCR, keeping a single row per CDR3 protein. The sample consists of a few hundred thousand distinct CDR3 sequences, more than 12% of them appearing once. Sequences were obtained from blood. These receptors originate from a woman in her 30s with Graves' ophthalmopathy.

The table lists this clonotype with many counts. This rearrangement joins TRBV7-9 to TRBJ2-1, with D unresolved. There are 13 residues in the CDR3. Trimming shortened V by 2 bases and J by 3 bases, and 5 bases separated the two germline ends. Germline CDR1 SEHNR, CDR2 FQNEAQ (reference sequence). DNA of the CDR3: TGTGCCAGCAGCTTAAGTATCTACAATGAGCAGTTCTTC. Amino acid sequence: CASSLSIYNEQFF.

The chain combines TRBV27 with TRBJ2-1; 8 nucleotides agree with TRBD1. CDR3 length: 17 residues. Germline trimming cut 6 bases from V and 6 bases from J; bases unmatched to any gene: 16. From germline, CDR1 is MNHEY and CDR2 SMNVEV (reference sequence). The CDR3 spells CASSRPTGARPVNEQFF. In DNA, the CDR3 is TGTGCCAGCAGCCGGCCGACAGGGGCCCGACCCGTCAATGAGCAGTTCTTC.

This clonotype was counted at least ten times. J is TRBJ2-2 and V is TRBV9; the D gene is possibly TRBD2 (7 bases). Per the germline V gene, CDR1 is SGDLS and CDR2 is YYNGEE. The germline V and J ends were trimmed by 3 bases and 2 bases, with 17 bases remaining between them. There are 17 residues in the CDR3. The CDR3 sequence: CASSGPRAGANTGELFF. DNA for the CDR3: TGTGCCAGCAGCGGCCCTCGCGCGGGGGCTAACACCGGGGAGCTGTTTTTT.

This clonotype has at least ten counts. The chain combines TRBV27 with TRBJ2-7, with a weak D call TRBD2 (5 bases). The CDR3 extends over 13 amino acids. V dropped 3 bases and J dropped 6 bases, with 12 bases sitting between them. The germline V gene has CDR1 MNHEY and CDR2 SMNVEV (reference sequence). The CDR3 spells CASSFGSGGEQYF. The CDR3 DNA reads as TGTGCCAGCAGTTTCGGGTCCGGAGGCGAGCAGTACTTC.

This chain links TRBV9 with TRBJ2-3, with a tentative D call TRBD2 (6 bases). Germline lookup yields CDR1 SGDLS and CDR2 YYNGEE. CDR3 length: 16 residues. V lost 0 bases and J lost 0, with 11 bases in between. The CDR3 loop is CASSVGGVESTDTQYF. The CDR3 DNA reads TGTGCCAGCAGCGTAGGGGGGGTGGAGAGCACAGATACGCAGTATTTT.

This clonotype was counted at least ten times. The chain carries TRBV20-1 and TRBJ2-5; 13 nucleotides agree with TRBD2. Germline lookup yields CDR1 DFQATT and CDR2 SNEGSKA (reference sequence). The CDR3 runs to 20 residues. V was pared by 5 bases and J by 5 bases, with 23 bases of the junction left unmatched. The CDR3 reads CSAARPPVFGTSGERETQYF. The CDR3 nucleotides read TGCAGTGCTGCCAGACCCCCGGTTTTTGGGACTAGCGGGGAGAGGGAGACCCAGTACTTC.

There are a few counts of this clonotype. The genes are TRBV10-3 and TRBJ2-7; tentatively, D is TRBD1 (5 bases). Between the trimmed V and J ends, which lost 3 bases and 0 bases, there was a span of 12 bases. The CDR3 contains 15 residues. Per germline, CDR1 ENHRY and CDR2 SYGVKD. The CDR3 region has the DNA TGTGCCATCAGTGATACAGGCGCCCTCTCCTACGAGCAGTACTTC. Protein sequence: CAISDTGALSYEQYF.

This clonotype was seen a few times. The CDR3 DNA sequence: TGTGCCAGCTCACCACAAGGGCTGACGAAACCTGGGTATGGCTACACCTTC. This codes for CASSPQGLTKPGYGYTF. The rearrangement links TRBV18 to TRBJ1-2; no firm D call. The V gene lost 1 base and the J gene lost 5 bases, with 20 bases spanning the gap. The V gene's germline CDR1 is KGHSH and CDR2 LQKENI. The length of the CDR3 is 17 residues.

This clonotype was observed many times. The chain has TRBV12-3 or TRBV12-4 and TRBJ2-5, with unresolved D. V lost 5 bases and J 5 bases, leaving 9 bases between the germline ends. The CDR3 length is 12 residues. The CDR3 DNA reads as TGTGCCAGCAGTGGGTGGATGGAGACCCAGTACTTC. This translates into CASSGWMETQYF.